A single sample is the source of the 11 T cell receptor beta chains below, sequenced in a study of response to subunit inactivated influenza vaccine (dated by TCRdb to 2016 to 2019). Receptor amplification or capture employed RT-PCR. The sequencing machine was an Illumina HiSeq 2500. TCRdb cleaned the public reads at Q25 with fastp, built clones with MiXCR and kept in-frame beta chains. Entries are consolidated by CDR3 protein sequence, retaining the most common genes and DNA. For this sample there are roughly 540,000 distinct CDR3 sequences; approximately 22% appear just once. The top ten constitute approximately 3% of the sample. The same specimen was also included in a second study, on T cells expressing NK-cell markers. The other study reports the following: TCR beta cDNA libraries were made by 5'RACE template switching that added a universal primer site and unique molecular identifiers.

This sample comprised CD4+ T cells sorted from PBMCs, obtained approximately 13 days after vaccination. The receptors originated from a man over 45 who received an inactivated influenza vaccine. Donor details come from another sample of the same person, matched by shared clones.

The chain links TRBV28 to TRBJ1-4; D call uncertain. V gave up 6 bases and J gave up 3 bases, with 11 bases separating them. This CDR3 is 14 amino acids long. CDR1 and CDR2 (germline): MDHEN, SYDVKM. The CDR3 reads CASSRRRPNEKLFF. For the CDR3, the DNA is TGTGCCAGCAGCCGTCGACGGCCTAATGAAAAACTGTTTTTT. Based on the CDR3 plus reference TRBV28 and TRBJ1-4, the full variable domain is DVKVTQSSRYLVKRTGEKVFLECVQDMDHENMFWYRQDPGLGLRLIYFSYDVKMKEKGDIPEGYSVSREKKERFSLILESASTNQTSMYLCASSRRRPNEKLFFGSGTQLSVL.

Only a few counts were recorded for this clonotype. This rearrangement joins TRBV20-1 to TRBJ1-5; 8 positions match TRBD1. The CDR3 is made up of 14 amino acids. Germline CDR1 is DFQATT and CDR2 is SNEGSKA (reference sequence). J lost 7 bases, V lost 0 bases, and 5 bases had no gene match. This CDR3 is CSARDLQGVQPQHF. The CDR3 bases are TGCAGTGCTAGAGATCTACAGGGGGTCCAGCCCCAGCATTTT.

This clonotype was detected a few times. This CDR3 is CASSLEGTVFSPLHF. The CDR3 nucleotides read TGTGCCAGCAGTTTGGAGGGGACAGTTTTCTCACCCCTCCACTTT. The chain is built from TRBV27 and TRBJ1-6, with TRBD1 matching over 7 bases. CDR1 and CDR2 from the germline V gene are MNHEY and SMNVEV (reference sequence). The CDR3 contains 15 residues. V lost 3 bases and J lost 10; bases outside the gene matches: 9.

V is TRBV5-1 and J is TRBJ1-6; the D is unclear. CDR1 and CDR2 from the germline V gene are SGHRS and YFSETQ. CDR3 length equals 13 residues. The V end lost 0 bases, the J end lost 6 bases, and 4 bases lay between the germline ends. This chain's CDR3 is CASSLDANSPLHF. CDR3 DNA sequence: TGCGCCAGCAGCTTGGATGCTAATTCACCCCTCCACTTT.

The chain uses TRBV18 and TRBJ1-6; the D gene is possibly TRBD1 (5 bases). The CDR3 is 16 residues long. Deletions cut 2 bases from V and 10 bases from J, with 18 bases between. The germline V gene has CDR1 KGHSH and CDR2 LQKENI. The CDR3 reads CASSPELRQTGSPLHF. DNA for the CDR3: TGTGCCAGCTCACCAGAGTTGCGACAGACGGGATCACCCCTCCACTTT.

The rearrangement joins TRBV4-3 to TRBJ2-7; D remains unclear. The CDR3 contains 13 residues. Germline CDR1 is LGHNA and CDR2 is YSLEER. V lost 3 bases and J 6 bases, leaving 12 bases between the germline ends. The CDR3 loop is CASSHDPMAEQYF. As DNA, the CDR3 is TGCGCCAGCAGCCACGACCCCATGGCCGAGCAGTACTTC.

J is TRBJ2-1 and V is TRBV6-2 or TRBV6-3; a weak D match, TRBD2 (6 bases). This CDR3 region has 17 residues. Germline CDR1 and CDR2: MNHEY and SVGEGT. V was trimmed by 0 bases and J by 8 bases, leaving 20 bases between them. The CDR3 region has the DNA TGTGCCAGCAGTTACTCGATCGCGGGGCGCCGTGGGGATGAGCAGTTCTTC. Amino acids: CASSYSIAGRRGDEQFF.

The chain joins TRBV4-3 to TRBJ1-3, with TRBD1 matching over 9 bases. The length of the CDR3 is 18 residues. Per the germline V gene, CDR1 is LGHNA and CDR2 is YSLEER. The J segment lost 2 bases and the V segment lost 3 bases, leaving 11 bases of the junction unmatched. The CDR3 loop is CASSQRDRVIGAGNTIYF. The CDR3 DNA reads as TGCGCCAGCAGCCAGCGGGACAGGGTAATCGGGGCTGGAAACACCATATATTTT.

This clonotype was recorded a few times. The chain joins TRBV6-5 to TRBJ2-5, with D unclear. V was trimmed by 3 bases and J by 4 bases, leaving 12 bases between them. The length of the CDR3 is 14 residues. Germline V gene data show CDR1 as MNHEY and CDR2 as SVGAGI. The CDR3 nucleotides read TGTGCCAGCAGTTATGGGCTATTGAGAGAGACCCAGTACTTC. Translating it yields CASSYGLLRETQYF.

The genes are TRBV6-1 and TRBJ2-7; TRBD1 agrees at 11 bases. The trim removed 6 bases at V and 3 bases at J, leaving 10 bases unmatched. CDR3 size: 16 residues. CDR1 and CDR2 from the germline V gene are MNHNS and SASEGT. In nucleotides, the CDR3 is TGTGCCAGCAGCCTTAGCACCGGGACAGGGGGCTACGAGCAGTACTTC. Amino acid sequence: CASSLSTGTGGYEQYF.

This clonotype has a handful of counts. This chain connects TRBV6-5 to TRBJ1-1, with D perhaps TRBD1 (5 bases). Germline loops: CDR1 MNHEY, CDR2 SVGAGI. Trimming took off 0 bases at V and 4 bases at J, with 12 bases between the two ends. The CDR3 is 15 residues long. The CDR3 here is CASSYSKGRTTEAFF. The CDR3 DNA reads as TGTGCCAGCAGTTACTCGAAGGGACGGACCACTGAAGCTTTCTTT.